This T cell receptor beta chain was sequenced in a study of naive and memory T cell subsets. The CDR3 extends over 15 amino acids. J gave up 5 bases and V 0 bases, and 4 bases lay outside the gene matches. Looked up from germline, CDR1 is KGHSH and CDR2 is LQKENI. Treatment reported: skin biopsy from PPD injection site in Mantoux-positive individual. The library had UMIs added by 3' ligation of an oligonucleotide to TCR cDNA. Four PCR rounds used nested alpha and beta constant region primers plus the SP2 primer. Each CDR3 protein is one row after TCRdb ran MiXCR on the UMI-ligation and nested PCR reads. The top ten hold approximately 3.3% of the sample, which has tens of thousands of distinct CDR3 sequences, more than 6.5% seen once. This clonotype was seen at least ten times.

The V gene is TRBV18, the J gene TRBJ2-3, with 8 nucleotides matching TRBD2. This TCR derives from an adult in good health. Sequenced material: skin, taken from a tuberculin skin test site. The CDR3 nucleotides are TGTGCCAGCTCACCACCGACTAGCGTAGGAGATACGCAGTATTTT. Encoded protein: CASSPPTSVGDTQYF. Looking up the rest from reference TRBV18 and TRBJ2-3 gives the full variable domain: NAGVMQNPRHLVRRRGQEARLRCSPMKGHSHVYWYRQLPEEGLKFMVYLQKENIIDESGMPKERFSAEFPKEGPSILRIQQVVRGDSAAYFCASSPPTSVGDTQYFGPGTRLTVL.